This TCR beta chain derives from a study of T-cell reconstitution after alpha-beta-depleted transplantation in children (dated by TCRdb to 2016 to 2018). With respect to the entire study: The study quantitatively tracked T-cell immune reconstitution after TCRalphabeta/CD19-depleted allogeneic hematopoietic cell transplantation in children using TCR repertoire profiling. Overall study results and their limits: The high TCRbeta diversity at day 60 in some patients was ascribed to recipient T cells and intrathymic progenitors that had survived conditioning. Hyperexpanded clone frequencies declined over subsequent months; after one year, T-cell counts and TCRbeta diversity were mostly attributed to newly produced T cells. About two months after transplant, the apparently early recovery of alphabetaT-cell counts reportedly depended on just several hundred clones that had expanded rapidly and came from non-depleted graft cells.

To prepare the library, PCR was applied. TCRdb records Illumina HiSeq 2500 as the sequencer. To normalize quantification of the TCRbeta repertoire, the TCR libraries were built with molecular barcoding that relied on unique molecular identifiers. In TCRdb, the public reads were trimmed at Q25 with fastp and aligned with MiXCR, with productive beta chains retained. Rows with a matching CDR3 protein are joined into one entry that keeps the most common DNA and genes. This sample holds roughly 300,000 distinct CDR3 sequences; approximately 10% were observed only once. The top ten clones comprise about a quarter of the sample. This specimen's treatment or condition label, per the study, means: allogeneic hematopoietic cell transplantation with graft depleted of TCRalphabeta T cells and CD19 B cells. The children who served as transplant recipients had been given grafts of TCRalphabeta/CD19-depleted allogeneic hematopoietic cells.

This clonotype was observed at least ten times. No antigen is known for it. No much larger clone exists at a distance of one base, and base qualities are not known. V was cut back by 4 bases and J by 2 bases, leaving a gap of 17 bases between them. In the germline V gene, CDR1 corresponds to SQVTM and CDR2 to ANQGSEA. The CDR3 runs 15 residues from the cysteine to the phenylalanine. Just the 45-base CDR3 DNA is kept, in frame starting at base 1. The sequence links TRBV29-1 to TRBJ1-1; the best D guess is TRBD1, with 6 bases matching. Sequenced here: peripheral blood, sampled 180 days after TCRalphabeta/CD19-depleted stem cell transplant. The receptor was isolated from a male patient aged 2-15 years who had a stem cell transplant for chronic granulomatous disease, so the T cells may come from the graft donor. The CDR3 protein: CSVAVQGQKNTEAFF. The nucleotide sequence is TGCAGCGTTGCCGTACAGGGTCAGAAAAACACTGAAGCTTTCTTT.